This T cell receptor (beta chain) was captured by sequencing in a study of cytomegalovirus exposure and HLA in healthy donors. The wider study: The roughly 130 validation repertoires used the same platform as the approximately 670 first-cohort repertoires (as reported by a later analysis). Study-wide points: With high specificity and sensitivity, the classifier reportedly diagnosed cytomegalovirus status. It was 150 or so TCR beta chains that were listed as cytomegalovirus-associated.

Germline V gene lookup returns CDR1 SGDLS and CDR2 YYNGEE. V lost 4 bases and J lost 1, with 8 bases in between. The CDR3 runs 13 residues. A word on this clone: Its antigen is as yet unknown.

Some clones are missing from TCRdb's copy, which holds only in-frame ones; the method was immunoSEQ multiplex PCR. The sample has 100,000 to 150,000 clones; roughly nine tenths are singletons. Sequenced input: PBMCs. This chain links TRBV9 with TRBJ1-1; maybe TRBD1 (5 bases). The TCR originated in a woman aged 18-35 years in good health and CMV-seronegative. This CDR3 reads CASSFGQNTEAFF. CDR3 in DNA: TGTGCCAGCAGCTTCGGACAGAACACTGAAGCTTTCTTT.